This entry lists 18 T cell receptor beta chains sequenced from one sample in a study of blood T cell repertoires in COVID-19. TCRdb keeps only in-frame clones here, not all; method: immunoSEQ multiplex PCR. Among approximately 76,000 clones, about 83% were seen once, and the ten largest hold more than 7.5%. Sequencing was done on a sample of peripheral blood. Receptor source: a man aged 30-40 years with acute or convalescent COVID-19.

This chain uses TRBV7-3 with TRBJ2-1; no clear D. Germline CDR1 reads SGHTA; CDR2 reads FQGTGA. V was shortened by 0 bases and J by 6 bases, with 9 bases between the two germline ends. The CDR3 loop spans 14 amino acids. For the CDR3, the DNA is TGTGCCAGCAGCTTAACGTCAGGCTTCAATGAGCAGTTCTTC. The encoded protein is CASSLTSGFNEQFF.

This clone was recorded a few times. J is TRBJ2-1 and V is TRBV4-1; D is perhaps TRBD2 (6 bases). Germline V gives CDR1 MGHRA, CDR2 YSYEKL. Trimming removed 4 bases at V and 3 bases at J, with 7 bases between. The CDR3 has 13 residues. CDR3 sequence reads: CASSRDFYNEQFF. The CDR3 region has the DNA TGCGCCAGCAGCCGGGACTTCTACAATGAGCAGTTCTTC.

The chain combines TRBV5-8 with TRBJ1-4, with no clear D. V lost 4 bases, J lost 8 bases, and 18 bases lay in between. The CDR3 is 15 residues long. Germline CDR1 reads SGHTS; CDR2 reads YDEGEE. CDR3 sequence: CASSRGRTGKEKLFF. Written as DNA, the CDR3 is TGTGCCAGCAGCCGCGGACGGACTGGGAAGGAAAAACTGTTTTTT. The entire variable domain, with the rest obtained from reference TRBV5-8 and TRBJ1-4, is as follows: EAGVTQSPTHLIKTRGQQATLRCSPISGHTSVYWYQQALGLGLQFLLWYDEGEERNRGNFPPRFSGRQFPNYSSELNVNALELEDSALYLCASSRGRTGKEKLFFGSGTQLSVL.

The rearrangement joins TRBV30 to TRBJ2-7; D is possibly TRBD2 (6 bases). The CDR3 consists of 11 residues. Germline assignment: CDR1 GTSNPN and CDR2 SVGIG (reference sequence). The DNA of the CDR3 is TGTGCATTGACTAGGTCCTACGAGCAGTACTTC. Translating gives CALTRSYEQYF.

This chain links TRBV19 with TRBJ1-2, with TRBD1 as a possible D gene (5 bases). The CDR3 extends over 13 amino acids. Germline CDR1 reads LNHDA; CDR2 reads SQIVND (reference sequence). Trimming pared 6 bases from V and 4 bases from J, leaving 12 bases between. DNA of the CDR3: TGTGCCAGTAGGAGGGGAGGTTCCTATGGCTACACCTTC. The encoded protein is CASRRGGSYGYTF.

This clone has more than one count but fewer than ten. V and J are TRBV11-2 and TRBJ2-7, with a weak D call TRBD2 (6 bases). V shed 1 base and J shed 2 bases, with 9 bases lying between them. Germline values: CDR1 SGHAT, CDR2 FQNNGV. The CDR3 length is 14 residues. The CDR3 DNA sequence: TGTGCCAGCAGCTTAGTAGGGACTCCCTACGAGCAGTACTTC. It is translated as CASSLVGTPYEQYF. Filled out from reference TRBV11-2 and TRBJ2-7, the complete variable domain reads EAGVAQSPRYKIIEKRQSVAFWCNPISGHATLYWYQQILGQGPKLLIQFQNNGVVDDSQLPKDRFSAERLKGVDSTLKIQPAKLEDSAVYLCASSLVGTPYEQYFGPGTRLTVT.

This clone was recorded once. CDR3: CAWRDDRGRTGELFF. The CDR3 bases are TGTGCCTGGAGGGATGACAGGGGGCGAACCGGGGAGCTGTTTTTT. V is TRBV30 and J is TRBJ2-2; 10 nucleotides align to TRBD1. Trimming cost V 3 bases and J 5 bases; bases outside gene matches: 6. Looked up from germline, CDR1 is GTSNPN and CDR2 is SVGIG (reference sequence). The CDR3 sequence is 15 residues long.

The CDR3 loop reads CSVEGRPQAAQYF. CDR3 DNA: TGCAGCGTTGAAGGGAGGCCCCAGGCGGCCCAGTACTTC. The V and J genes are TRBV29-1 and TRBJ2-5, with a weak D call TRBD2 (5 bases). Germline V gene sequence: CDR1 SQVTM, CDR2 ANQGSEA. This CDR3 is built from 13 residues. V dropped 1 base and J dropped 9 bases, with 15 bases sitting between them.

This chain uses TRBV7-3 with TRBJ2-1; maybe TRBD1 (6 bases). Trimming stripped 5 bases from V and 6 bases from J, with 11 bases between. Looked up from germline, CDR1 is SGHTA and CDR2 is FQGTGA. The CDR3 is 13 residues long. The CDR3 here is CASSPGQRNEQFF. The CDR3 DNA reads as TGTGCCAGCAGCCCCGGACAGCGCAATGAGCAGTTCTTC.

The CDR3 reads CASSVQGTNTDTQYF. The CDR3 DNA reads as TGTGCCAGCAGCGTCCAGGGGACTAACACAGATACGCAGTATTTT. The V and J genes are TRBV11-3 and TRBJ2-3; maybe TRBD2 (7 bases). Deletions cut 5 bases from V and 2 bases from J, with 14 bases between. Germline V lookup: CDR1 SGHNT, CDR2 YENEEA. This CDR3 region has 15 residues.

V is TRBV5-1 and J is TRBJ2-7; tentative D call: TRBD1 (6 bases). V was shortened by 4 bases and J by 2 bases, with 16 bases between the two germline ends. The germline gives CDR1 SGHRS, CDR2 YFSETQ. CDR3 length: 15 amino acids. The DNA for the CDR3 is TGCGCCAGCAGCGGGCAGGACAGCACTACCTACGAGCAGTACTTC. As protein: CASSGQDSTTYEQYF.

The chain couples TRBV12-3 or TRBV12-4 to TRBJ1-1; TRBD1 might be the D (6 bases). The CDR3 covers 13 residues. V was pared by 3 bases and J by 5 bases, with 10 bases between. CDR3 amino acids: CASSLAGATEAFF. For the CDR3, the DNA is TGTGCCAGCAGTTTGGCGGGGGCTACTGAAGCTTTCTTT.

This clone was seen once. This chain links TRBV7-9 with TRBJ2-1; 9 bases are shared with TRBD2. V dropped 3 bases and J dropped 4; count of bases not matched to a gene: 10. The CDR3 is made up of 17 amino acids. Germline CDR1 SEHNR, CDR2 FQNEAQ (reference sequence). CDR3 bases: TGTGCCAGCAGCTTGGGTTATAGCGGGGGAGCGTACAATGAGCAGTTCTTC. This sequence encodes CASSLGYSGGAYNEQFF.

This chain links TRBV19 with TRBJ2-3; 10 bases are shared with TRBD2. Per germline, CDR1 LNHDA and CDR2 SQIVND (reference sequence). The V and J ends lost 5 bases and 4 bases, in that order; junction bases with no gene match: 12. The CDR3 length is 17 residues. Here the CDR3 reads CASSAGGLAKGADTQYF. The CDR3 bases are TGTGCCAGTAGTGCTGGGGGACTAGCGAAGGGGGCAGATACGCAGTATTTT.

The chain employs TRBV4-1 and TRBJ1-3; 8 nucleotides match TRBD1. CDR1 and CDR2 from the germline V gene are MGHRA and YSYEKL. This CDR3 spans 19 amino acids. With V trimmed by 1 base and J by 2 bases, 13 bases remained unmatched. In DNA form, the CDR3 reads TGCGCCAGCAGCCAAGCAGGAGAGGGGCAGGGGGCGACTGGAAACACCATATATTTT. Translating it yields CASSQAGEGQGATGNTIYF.

The chain employs TRBV7-3 and TRBJ1-1; D not certain. The CDR3 is made up of 15 amino acids. The V end was cut by 3 bases, the J end by 0 bases, with 11 bases between. CDR1 is SGHTA, CDR2 FQGTGA, per germline. CDR3 DNA sequence: TGTGCCAGCAGCTTCCTGGCAGGATTGAACACTGAAGCTTTCTTT. It encodes CASSFLAGLNTEAFF.

This chain joins TRBV29-1 and TRBJ1-2; D gene ambiguous. The V end was cut by 4 bases, the J end by 1 base, with 16 bases between. The CDR3 sequence is 15 residues long. CDR1 is SQVTM, CDR2 ANQGSEA, per germline. CDR3 coding DNA: TGCAGCGTTGCGGGCCAGGAGAGGGATAACTATGGCTACACCTTC. This sequence encodes CSVAGQERDNYGYTF.

This chain joins TRBV14 and TRBJ2-7, with D maybe TRBD2 (5 bases). CDR1 is SGHDN and CDR2 is FVKESK in the germline V gene. Deletions cut 6 bases from V and 2 bases from J, with 11 bases between. The CDR3 is made up of 13 amino acids. The CDR3 DNA follows: TGTGCCAGCAGTCGGGGTCTTACCTACGAGCAGTACTTC. Translating gives CASSRGLTYEQYF.